This T cell receptor beta chain emerged from a study of T cell repertoires in cytomegalovirus infection. Whole-study context: CMV epitopes, recently identified HLA-C-restricted and well-studied HLA-B-restricted, were used. General observations from the study: Carriers of CMV plus the relevant HLA were identified by cumulative public TCR beta family frequency.

This clonotype was counted only a few times. Its cognate antigen is unknown. TCRdb re-derived calls from the reads in MiXCR, one entry per CDR3 protein. The sample includes fewer than 950,000 distinct CDR3 sequences, 32% seen only once; the top ten take about an eighth. This CDR3 comprises 13 residues. V was shortened by 6 bases and J by 5 bases, with 13 bases between the two germline ends. The germline V gene has CDR1 LGHNA and CDR2 YSLEER. This TCR was sampled from a human donor in good health (CMV status not recorded). Some clones in this sample may be carry-over from other donors' samples. The chain carries TRBV4-3 and TRBJ2-5; D ambiguous. The source was cultured CD8+ T cells from PBMCs, collected from culture after CMV antigen stimulation. The CDR3 bases are TGCGCCAGCAGTGTGGGGTCGGGCGAGACCCAGTACTTC. Translating gives CASSVGSGETQYF.